The clone carrying this T cell receptor beta chain was found a few times. Its antigen is as yet unknown. The data derive from a study of T cells after yellow fever vaccination. On the study more broadly: Libraries from low-cell-number fractions were prepared with the SMART-Seq v4 Ultra Low Input RNA kit. Study-wide results and limits: Booster sampling recovered most clones from primary vaccination (around 96% CD4, approximately 88% CD8). Peaking faster, on day 5 versus 15, the secondary response was nonetheless weaker.

A universal primer site and UMIs were added as TCR cDNA was made by 5'RACE template switching. TCRdb called the 5' RACE reads again in MiXCR, with one record for every CDR3 protein. The table lists some 150,000 distinct CDR3 sequences, roughly a tenth of them singletons. The CDR3 loop spans 12 amino acids. Trimming took 3 bases from V and 5 from J, leaving 5 bases between them. Germline CDR1 SGHVS, CDR2 FQNEAQ. The rearrangement joins TRBV7-8 to TRBJ1-5; no definite D call. The origin of this receptor is a man between 18 and 29 years old who received the YFV17D yellow fever vaccine. The sample here was CD8+ T cells sorted from PBMCs, taken 45 days after the yellow fever booster vaccination. The CDR3 DNA follows: TGTGCCAGCAGCTTCACGGATCAGCCCCAGCATTTT. Translating gives CASSFTDQPQHF.